What follows are 24 T cell receptor beta chains derived from one specimen sequenced in a study of beta chain features in type 1 diabetes. What was sequenced were expressed TCRB transcripts, since all of the isolated RNA had been reverse transcribed. Sequencing was performed with immunoSEQ multiplex PCR; in TCRdb, only in-frame clones are kept and a portion is missing. Of under 250,000 clones listed, 27% are singletons. The sequenced material came from central memory CD4+ T cells from blood. All receptors come from a man aged 25 to 40 in good health.

The sample holds a few counts of this clone. This may come from a read error, since a much larger clone is one base off. The rearrangement uses TRBV7-9 and TRBJ2-1, with D perhaps matching TRBD1 (6 bases). Trimming removed 2 bases from V and 10 bases from J, with 18 bases in between. The length of the CDR3 is 15 residues. The germline V gene has CDR1 SEHNR and CDR2 FQNEAQ (reference sequence). CDR3 region: CASSLLRPGRGEQFF. CDR3 nucleotide sequence: TGTGCCAGCAGCTTATTGAGACCGGGAAGGGGGGAGCAGTTCTTC.

The table lists this clone with a few counts. The J gene is TRBJ2-7, the V gene TRBV14; tentatively, D is TRBD1 or TRBD2 (5 bases each). The CDR3 extends over 15 amino acids. CDR1 is SGHDN and CDR2 is FVKESK in the germline V gene. The germline V and J ends were trimmed by 4 bases and 5 bases, with 18 bases remaining between them. CDR3 bases: TGTGCCAGCAGCCTGCCCGGGACCACGGTCAACGAGCAGTACTTC. The encoded protein is CASSLPGTTVNEQYF.

This clone was recorded a few times. V and J are TRBV12-5 and TRBJ1-5, with D perhaps TRBD1 (5 bases). Germline V gene data show CDR1 as LGHNT and CDR2 as FRNRAP. The V gene lost 1 base and the J gene lost 4 bases, with 8 bases spanning the gap. The CDR3 is 14 amino acids. As DNA, the CDR3 is TGTGCTAGTGGTTTGGGACAGTATAATCAGCCCCAGCATTTT. It specifies CASGLGQYNQPQHF.

The chain joins TRBV7-8 to TRBJ2-1; D ambiguous. Trimming took 5 bases from V and 5 from J, leaving 10 bases between them. This CDR3 region has 13 residues. Germline V gene sequence: CDR1 SGHVS, CDR2 FQNEAQ. The CDR3 is CASSPGRDNEQFF. The CDR3, as DNA: TGTGCCAGCAGCCCCGGACGGGACAATGAGCAGTTCTTC.

At least ten counts were recorded for this clone. Other DNA sequences of this sample code for an identical CDR3. This chain connects TRBV7-9 to TRBJ2-5, with D unclear. This CDR3 spans 12 amino acids. CDR1 and CDR2 from the germline V gene are SEHNR and FQNEAQ (reference sequence). The V end was cut by 3 bases, the J end by 5 bases, with 7 bases between. CDR3 nucleotides: TGTGCCAGCAGCTTTGATGTTGAGACCCAGTACTTC. This gives the protein CASSFDVETQYF.

In its sample, this clone was seen a few times. The rearrangement joins TRBV30 to TRBJ1-2, with D possibly matching TRBD1 (5 bases). Germline V gene data show CDR1 as GTSNPN and CDR2 as SVGIG (reference sequence). The CDR3 has 14 residues. Trimming left V 0 bases short and J 6 bases short, with 14 bases between. In DNA, the CDR3 is TGTGCCTGGAGTGTAGGGGAGATGAAGGATGGCTACACCTTC. Its protein is CAWSVGEMKDGYTF.

The chain joins TRBV5-1 to TRBJ2-7, with D possibly TRBD1 on 6 matching bases. This CDR3 is 15 amino acids long. CDR1 and CDR2 from the germline V gene are SGHRS and YFSETQ. Trimming shortened V by 7 bases and J by 1 base, and 18 bases separated the two germline ends. For the CDR3, the DNA is TGCGCCAGCTCCGAACAGGGTAGCAAGTCCTACGAGCAGTACTTC. It specifies CASSEQGSKSYEQYF.

In its sample, this clone was seen a few times. J is TRBJ2-7 and V is TRBV7-4, with 10 bases fitting TRBD2. J lost 3 bases, V lost 2 bases, and 7 bases had no gene match. Germline V lookup: CDR1 SGHVT, CDR2 SQSDAQ. The CDR3 sequence is 16 residues long. CDR3 sequence reads: CASSLRLAGGNYEQYF. Written as DNA, the CDR3 is TGTGCCAGCAGCTTACGGTTAGCGGGGGGAAACTACGAGCAGTACTTC.

In this sample, this clone turned up a few times. The chain carries TRBV25-1 and TRBJ2-7, with a tentative D call TRBD1 (8 bases). The CDR3 extends over 18 amino acids. V lost 8 bases to trimming and J lost 2 bases, with 28 bases between them. Germline-derived CDR1 and CDR2 are MGHDK and SYGVNS. The CDR3 DNA follows: TGTGCCAGCCACACGACTAGCCCCGGGACAGGTTCCCCCTACGAGCAGTACTTC. Protein product: CASHTTSPGTGSPYEQYF.

The genes are TRBV30 and TRBJ2-7; 7 bases are shared with TRBD1. This CDR3 has 13 residues. CDR1 is GTSNPN, CDR2 SVGIG, per germline (reference sequence). Trimming at V came to 0 bases and at J to 2 bases, leaving 1 base not matched to a gene. The CDR3 sequence is CAWSVGTAYEQYF. CDR3 coding DNA: TGTGCCTGGAGTGTTGGGACAGCCTACGAGCAGTACTTC. Full variable domain (missing parts from reference TRBV30 and TRBJ2-7): SQTIHQWPATLVQPVGSPLSLECTVEGTSNPNLYWYRQAAGRGLQLLFYSVGIGQISSEVPQNLSASRPQDRQFILSSKKLLLSDSGFYLCAWSVGTAYEQYFGPGTRLTVT.

This clone was observed a handful of times. The chain joins TRBV19 to TRBJ1-5, with D possibly being TRBD1 (5 bases). Trimming cost V 5 bases and J 4 bases, with 9 bases left between them. The germline CDR1 and CDR2 sequences are LNHDA and SQIVND (reference sequence). The CDR3 is 13 residues long. The chain's CDR3 is CASSGRANQPQHF. CDR3 sequence (DNA): TGTGCCAGTAGTGGCAGGGCGAATCAGCCCCAGCATTTT. The variable domain in full, with the rest retrieved from reference TRBV19 and TRBJ1-5, is DGGITQSPKYLFRKEGQNVTLSCEQNLNHDAMYWYRQDPGQGLRLIYYSQIVNDFQKGDIAEGYSVSREKKESFPLTVTSAQKNPTAFYLCASSGRANQPQHFGDGTRLSIL.

The chain is built from TRBV15 and TRBJ2-1, with 8 bases that match TRBD2. After removal of 5 bases from V and 1 base from J, the junction contained 4 bases not matched to a gene. Germline values: CDR1 LNHNV, CDR2 YYDKDF (reference sequence). The CDR3 extends over 15 amino acids. The CDR3 DNA is TGTGCCACCAGCCTCGGGAGGGCATCCTACAATGAGCAGTTCTTC. Translating it yields CATSLGRASYNEQFF.

V gene TRBV30 combines with J gene TRBJ2-1, with TRBD2 matching 11 bases. V shed 2 bases and J 4 bases; nucleotides not matched to a gene: 4. Germline assignment: CDR1 GTSNPN and CDR2 SVGIG (reference sequence). The CDR3 extends over 15 amino acids. CDR3 loop: CAWSITSGGYNEQFF. The CDR3, as DNA: TGTGCCTGGAGTATTACTAGCGGGGGTTACAATGAGCAGTTCTTC.

The rearrangement links TRBV7-2 to TRBJ2-2; TRBD2 matches at 12 bases. The CDR3 spans 16 residues. The germline CDR1 and CDR2 sequences are SGHTA and FQGNSA. V shed 5 bases and J 3 bases; nucleotides not matched to a gene: 4. The CDR3 loop is CASSPSSGRDTGELFF. The CDR3 DNA is TGTGCCAGCAGCCCCTCTAGCGGGAGGGACACCGGGGAGCTGTTTTTT.

This clone was recorded a few times. The chain joins TRBV6-1 to TRBJ2-4, with 7 positions matching TRBD1. Trimming removed 2 bases from V and 8 bases from J; junction bases left unmatched: 9. In germline, CDR1 is MNHNS, CDR2 SASEGT. The CDR3 spans 15 residues. In DNA, the CDR3 is TGTGCCAGCAGTGAAAGGAGACAGGGACCGGACATTCAGTACTTC. Protein: CASSERRQGPDIQYF.

This clone came up a few times. V usage is TRBV11-2 and J usage is TRBJ2-3; 9 bases align to TRBD1. J lost 11 bases, V lost 5 bases, and 8 bases had no gene match. Per the germline V gene, CDR1 is SGHAT and CDR2 is FQNNGV. This CDR3 has 13 amino acids. The CDR3 DNA reads TGTGCCAGCAGCATGGGACAGGGAACCCTGCAGTATTTT. Its translation is CASSMGQGTLQYF.

The chain uses TRBV18 and TRBJ1-2, with D perhaps TRBD1 (6 bases). CDR3 length: 13 residues. V shed 5 bases and J shed 4 bases, with 11 bases lying between them. The germline V gene has CDR1 KGHSH and CDR2 LQKENI. The CDR3 sequence: CASSYSGVYGYTF. CDR3 DNA: TGTGCCAGCTCATACTCAGGGGTCTATGGCTACACCTTC.

This clone came up a few times. It may be a read error: a sequence one base away is much more abundant. Other nucleotide sequences in the sample specify the same CDR3. The CDR3 spells CASSSTDTQYF. The CDR3 region has the DNA TGTGCCAGCAGCTCCACAGATACGCAGTATTTT. J is TRBJ2-3 and V is TRBV7-9, with D unclear. Germline loops: CDR1 SEHNR, CDR2 FQNEAQ (reference sequence). Trimming pared 4 bases from V and 2 bases from J, leaving 1 base between. The CDR3 is 11 amino acids.

The chain recombines TRBV6-5 with TRBJ1-1; no reliable D call. Germline lookup yields CDR1 MNHEY and CDR2 SVGAGI. Between the trimmed V and J ends, which lost 0 bases and 5 bases, there was a span of 10 bases. This CDR3 region has 14 residues. CDR3 protein: CASSYSLSWTEAFF. The CDR3 coding sequence is TGTGCCAGCAGTTACTCGTTGTCGTGGACTGAAGCTTTCTTT.

A few counts support this clone. J is TRBJ1-5 and V is TRBV19; weak D call: TRBD1 (6 bases). V was cut by 4 bases and J by 7 bases, with 14 bases left in between. Germline values: CDR1 LNHDA, CDR2 SQIVND (reference sequence). This CDR3 comprises 14 residues. The DNA of the CDR3 is TGTGCCAGTAGTACCACAGGGTGGGGACAGCCCCAGCATTTT. Protein product: CASSTTGWGQPQHF.

V usage is TRBV30 and J usage is TRBJ2-3, with 7 positions matching TRBD1. Germline-derived CDR1 and CDR2 are GTSNPN and SVGIG (reference sequence). The length of the CDR3 is 14 residues. In DNA form, the CDR3 reads TGTGCTGGAAAACAGGGGAAGTCCACAGATACGCAGTATTTT. Translation gives CAGKQGKSTDTQYF.

V gene TRBV29-1 combines with J gene TRBJ1-1, with 7 bases lining up with TRBD1. With V trimmed by 6 bases and J by 3 bases, 1 base remained unmatched. Germline lookup yields CDR1 SQVTM and CDR2 ANQGSEA. This CDR3 spans 11 amino acids. CDR3 protein: CSVQGDTEAFF. In nucleotides, the CDR3 is TGCAGCGTGCAGGGGGACACTGAAGCTTTCTTT.

This clone has a handful of counts. The chain joins TRBV4-3 to TRBJ2-5, with D tentatively TRBD2 (6 bases). This CDR3 has 14 amino acids. V dropped 2 bases and J dropped 4 bases, with 11 bases sitting between them. Germline CDR1 and CDR2: LGHNA and YSLEER. Here the CDR3 reads CASSQTGRGETQYF. Here the CDR3 DNA reads TGCGCCAGCAGCCAAACGGGGCGGGGAGAGACCCAGTACTTC.

V is TRBV5-4 and J is TRBJ1-4; 7 bases line up with TRBD1. CDR1 and CDR2 from the germline V gene are SGHNT and YYREEE (reference sequence). This CDR3 spans 14 amino acids. J was trimmed by 5 bases and V by 4 bases; bases with no gene match: 5. This chain's CDR3 is CASSNPTGNEKLFF. Here the CDR3 DNA reads TGTGCCAGCAGCAACCCGACAGGGAATGAAAAACTGTTTTTT.